This entry concerns a single T cell receptor (beta chain). This record comes from a study of blood T cell repertoires in COVID-19. After removal of 0 bases from V and 4 bases from J, the junction contained 2 bases not matched to a gene. This CDR3 is built from 15 residues. CDR1 and CDR2 from the germline V gene are GTSNPN and SVGIG (reference sequence). Clones were read by immunoSEQ multiplex PCR, and TCRdb kept only the in-frame ones, dropping some. The repertoire holds 250,000 to 350,000 clones, with approximately 88% as singletons. The sample consisted of peripheral blood. This TCR derives from a woman aged 40 to 50 who had recovered from COVID-19. The chain uses TRBV30 and TRBJ2-1, with 11 bases fitting TRBD2. CDR3 protein: CAWSVGTSGYNEQFF. The CDR3 DNA is TGTGCCTGGAGTGTAGGGACTAGCGGTTACAATGAGCAGTTCTTC.